What follows are 29 T cell receptor beta chains derived from one specimen sequenced in a study of T cell clones after liver transplantation. Sequencing was performed with immunoSEQ multiplex PCR; in TCRdb, only in-frame clones are kept and a portion is missing. The sample holds roughly 18,000 clones, 80% to 90% seen once. The sample was CD8+ T cells from blood, taken approximately 3.5 years after liver transplant. The receptors here all came from a human patient who received a liver transplant. The graft donor may have contributed some T cells.

The chain joins TRBV13 to TRBJ2-7; possible D gene TRBD1, 6 bases. The germline V and J ends were trimmed by 5 bases and 2 bases, with 13 bases remaining between them. The CDR3 runs 14 residues. The V gene's germline CDR1 is PRHDT and CDR2 FYEKMQ (reference sequence). The CDR3 region is CASSPRQDTYEQYF. The CDR3 DNA follows: TGTGCCAGCAGCCCCCGACAGGACACCTACGAGCAGTACTTC.

The chain recombines TRBV27 with TRBJ2-7; 9 bases are a match to TRBD1. In germline, CDR1 is MNHEY, CDR2 SMNVEV (reference sequence). There are 15 residues in the CDR3. V gave up 6 bases and J gave up 6 bases; unmatched junction bases: 12. This chain's CDR3 is CASSSRRDRDIEQYF. DNA for the CDR3: TGTGCCAGCAGCTCTCGCCGGGACAGGGACATCGAGCAGTACTTC.

This clone was picked up one time. The chain recombines TRBV28 with TRBJ1-1, with no clear D. Trimming removed 10 bases at V and 0 bases at J, with 15 bases between. Germline CDR1 and CDR2: MDHEN and SYDVKM. The length of the CDR3 is 14 residues. The CDR3 nucleotides read TGTGCCACCCAAGCCCCAAACTTGAACACTGAAGCTTTCTTT. It translates to CATQAPNLNTEAFF.

V usage is TRBV4-3 and J usage is TRBJ2-7; 9 bases map to TRBD1. The CDR3 is made up of 15 amino acids. CDR1 is LGHNA and CDR2 is YSLEER in the germline V gene. With V trimmed by 1 base and J by 4 bases, 5 bases remained unmatched. CDR3 sequence reads: CASSQVTGGMYEQYF. The CDR3 DNA sequence: TGCGCCAGCAGCCAAGTCACAGGGGGCATGTACGAGCAGTACTTC.

The chain has TRBV5-4 and TRBJ2-3; D remains unclear. Trimming stripped 3 bases from V and 2 bases from J, with 1 base between. The CDR3 loop spans 11 amino acids. Germline CDR1 SGHNT, CDR2 YYREEE (reference sequence). The CDR3 reads CASSSTDTQYF. Written as DNA, the CDR3 is TGTGCCAGCAGCTCCACAGATACGCAGTATTTT.

The CDR3 loop is CASSLTSGSFDEQYF. In nucleotides, the CDR3 is TGTGCCAGCAGCTTGACTAGCGGGAGCTTTGACGAGCAGTACTTC. V gene TRBV7-2 combines with J gene TRBJ2-5; 12 bases line up with TRBD2. The J call may be incorrect, as the DNA end agrees better with TRBJ2-7. The CDR3 covers 15 residues. The germline gives CDR1 SGHTA, CDR2 FQGNSA.

This chain connects TRBV28 to TRBJ1-2; 9 bases are a match to TRBD1. There are 15 residues in the CDR3. After removal of 6 bases from V and 6 bases from J, the junction contained 11 bases not matched to a gene. Germline V lookup: CDR1 MDHEN, CDR2 SYDVKM. CDR3 region: CASSPMVTGGNGYTF. The CDR3 nucleotides read TGTGCCAGCAGCCCCATGGTAACAGGGGGCAATGGCTACACCTTC.

This chain links TRBV4-1 with TRBJ2-7; the match to TRBD2 covers 8 bases. The CDR3 has 13 amino acids. In germline, CDR1 is MGHRA, CDR2 YSYEKL. With V trimmed by 3 bases and J by 3 bases, 1 base remained unmatched. The CDR3 DNA sequence: TGCGCCAGCAGCCACGCGGGGGGCTACGAGCAGTACTTC. This translates into CASSHAGGYEQYF.

The V call is TRBV27, the J call TRBJ2-7; possibly TRBD1 or TRBD2 for D (5 bases each). The V gene lost 5 bases and the J gene lost 2 bases, with 10 bases spanning the gap. CDR3 length: 13 amino acids. CDR1 is MNHEY, CDR2 SMNVEV, per germline (reference sequence). The CDR3 sequence: CASSLGTAYEQYF. DNA of the CDR3: TGTGCCAGCAGTCTCGGGACCGCCTACGAGCAGTACTTC.

CDR3 region: CASSPLGGFYNEQFF. The CDR3 DNA reads as TGTGCCAGCAGCCCCTTGGGCGGTTTCTACAATGAGCAGTTCTTC. The gene calls are TRBV7-8 and TRBJ2-1, with D unclear. The CDR3 is 15 amino acids. CDR1 and CDR2 (germline): SGHVS, FQNEAQ. V shed 5 bases and J shed 3 bases, with 14 bases lying between them. The full variable domain, in which reference TRBV7-8 and TRBJ2-1 provide the parts outside the CDR3, is GAGVSQSPRYKVAKRGQDVALRCDPISGHVSLFWYQQALGQGPEFLTYFQNEAQLDKSGLPSDRFFAERPEGSVSTLKIQRTQQEDSAVYLCASSPLGGFYNEQFFGPGTRLTVL.

This clone is a singleton in its sample. This CDR3 is CAWSQELSYEKLFF. The DNA for the CDR3 is TGTGCCTGGAGTCAGGAACTGTCTTATGAAAAACTGTTTTTT. The rearrangement joins TRBV30 to TRBJ1-4; D remains ambiguous. Germline V gene data show CDR1 as GTSNPN and CDR2 as SVGIG (reference sequence). This CDR3 has 14 amino acids. The V and J ends lost 2 bases and 6 bases respectively, with 13 bases between them.

The J gene is TRBJ2-7, the V gene TRBV13; TRBD2 aligns across 9 bases. The CDR3 spans 14 residues. CDR1 is PRHDT and CDR2 is FYEKMQ in the germline V gene (reference sequence). V lost 5 bases and J lost 6; bases outside the gene matches: 8. The CDR3 loop reads CASSPSGDGLEQYF. Written as DNA, the CDR3 is TGTGCCAGCAGCCCTAGCGGGGACGGCCTCGAGCAGTACTTC.

The V gene is TRBV7-6, the J gene TRBJ2-3, with unresolved D. Trimming shortened V by 3 bases and J by 6 bases, and 7 bases separated the two germline ends. CDR1 is SGHVS, CDR2 FNYEAQ, per germline. This CDR3 has 12 residues. The CDR3: CASSLFFDTQYF. For the CDR3, the DNA is TGTGCCAGCAGCTTGTTTTTTGATACGCAGTATTTT. Variable domain in full (rest from reference TRBV7-6 and TRBJ2-3): GAGVSQSPRYKVTKRGQDVALRCDPISGHVSLYWYRQALGQGPEFLTYFNYEAQQDKSGLPNDRFSAERPEGSISTLTIQRTEQRDSAMYRCASSLFFDTQYFGPGTRLTVL.

V usage is TRBV5-1 and J usage is TRBJ1-1; weak D call: TRBD1 (5 bases). V gave up 4 bases and J gave up 10 bases, with 17 bases separating them. This CDR3 has 13 residues. Germline loops: CDR1 SGHRS, CDR2 YFSETQ. The CDR3 coding sequence is TGCGCCAGCAGCCCCCGGGACGGCGGCAGAGCTTTCTTT. Its protein is CASSPRDGGRAFF.

This sequence joins TRBV19 and TRBJ2-1; 10 bases are a match to TRBD2. With V trimmed by 3 bases and J by 4 bases, 0 bases remained unmatched. This CDR3 is 14 amino acids long. Germline V gene data show CDR1 as LNHDA and CDR2 as SQIVND (reference sequence). Here the CDR3 DNA reads TGTGCCAGTAGTATGACTAGCGGGTACAATGAGCAGTTCTTC. Amino acids: CASSMTSGYNEQFF.

The rearrangement joins TRBV9 to TRBJ1-1, with D unclear. Per germline, CDR1 SGDLS and CDR2 YYNGEE. The CDR3 is made up of 13 amino acids. V shed 0 bases and J shed 6 bases, with 9 bases lying between them. The CDR3 coding sequence is TGTGCCAGCAGCGTAGGGGGTACGGCTGAAGCTTTCTTT. Translating it yields CASSVGGTAEAFF.

The chain couples TRBV2 to TRBJ2-7; D may be TRBD1 (5 bases). V was cut by 4 bases and J by 4 bases, with 14 bases left in between. This CDR3 has 14 residues. The germline V gene has CDR1 SNHLY and CDR2 FYNNEI. CDR3 sequence (DNA): TGTGCCAGCAGTGCCCCTTTTGACAGTTACGAGCAGTACTTC. It codes for CASSAPFDSYEQYF. Variable domain in full (rest from reference TRBV2 and TRBJ2-7): EPEVTQTPSHQVTQMGQEVILRCVPISNHLYFYWYRQILGQKVEFLVSFYNNEISEKSEIFDDQFSVERPDGSNFTLKIRSTKLEDSAMYFCASSAPFDSYEQYFGPGTRLTVT.

The CDR3 DNA reads TGTGCCAGCAGCAAAAAACCCCACCCCAGAGATGAGCAGTTCTTC. It codes for CASSKKPHPRDEQFF. The V and J genes are TRBV21-1 and TRBJ2-1. TRBV21-1 is a recognized pseudogene. This CDR3 is built from 15 residues.

The chain carries TRBV5-1 and TRBJ1-2; D is ambiguous. The CDR3 contains 12 residues. Germline CDR1 SGHRS, CDR2 YFSETQ. The V gene lost 0 bases and the J gene lost 8 bases, with 8 bases spanning the gap. The CDR3 reads CASSLEGGGYTF. The CDR3, as DNA: TGCGCCAGCAGCTTGGAGGGAGGGGGCTACACCTTC. The full variable domain, with the rest looked up from reference TRBV5-1 and TRBJ1-2, is KAGVTQTPRYLIKTRGQQVTLSCSPISGHRSVSWYQQTPGQGLQFLFEYFSETQRNKGNFPGRFSGRQFSNSRSEMNVSTLELGDSALYLCASSLEGGGYTFGSGTRLTVV.

The genes are TRBV4-1 and TRBJ2-7, with D possibly being TRBD2 (6 bases). The CDR3 has 15 amino acids. Trimming cost V 5 bases and J 6 bases, with 20 bases left between them. CDR1 MGHRA and CDR2 YSYEKL come from the germline V gene. The CDR3 DNA is TGCGCCAGCAGCTTGTACACGGGAGCTTCCCTCGAGCAGTACTTC. This codes for CASSLYTGASLEQYF.

The rearrangement links TRBV15 to TRBJ2-7; tentative D call: TRBD1 (7 bases). The length of the CDR3 is 15 residues. Per the germline V gene, CDR1 is LNHNV and CDR2 is YYDKDF (reference sequence). Between the trimmed V and J ends, which lost 4 bases and 12 bases, there was a span of 25 bases. DNA of the CDR3: TGTGCCACCAGCAAAGACAGGGCCCCCCTGGCGGGGTGGTACTTC. Its translation is CATSKDRAPLAGWYF.

The chain uses TRBV7-9 and TRBJ2-7; D is unclear. The V gene's germline CDR1 is SEHNR and CDR2 FQNEAQ (reference sequence). V dropped 5 bases and J dropped 3 bases, with 11 bases sitting between them. The CDR3 spans 13 residues. CDR3 nucleotide sequence: TGTGCCAGCAGCCCCCCGGTGGGCTACGAGCAGTACTTC. This codes for CASSPPVGYEQYF.

The chain employs TRBV30 and TRBJ1-2; no clear D gene. The CDR3 totals 14 residues. Trimming took 2 bases from V and 4 from J, leaving 14 bases between them. Germline CDR1 is GTSNPN and CDR2 is SVGIG (reference sequence). The CDR3 loop is CAWSIRGSIYGYTF. In DNA form, the CDR3 reads TGTGCCTGGAGTATTAGAGGGTCTATCTATGGCTACACCTTC.

For the CDR3, the DNA is TGTGCCAGCAGCGCGCGGTACAGTAACAATGAGCAGTTCTTC. This sequence encodes CASSARYSNNEQFF. The rearrangement uses TRBV11-2 and TRBJ2-1; D uncertain. The CDR3 spans 14 residues. The V gene lost 5 bases and the J gene lost 5 bases, with 13 bases spanning the gap. Germline V gene sequence: CDR1 SGHAT, CDR2 FQNNGV.

In this sample, this clone turned up a few times. The CDR3 coding sequence is TGTGCCAGCAGTTTAATGGGAAGGAATGGCTACACCTTC. Translated, it gives CASSLMGRNGYTF. The chain links TRBV28 to TRBJ1-2; D gene unclear. Germline V CDR1 and CDR2: MDHEN, SYDVKM. This CDR3 is 13 amino acids long. V shed 2 bases and J shed 6 bases, with 10 bases lying between them.

The rearrangement joins TRBV7-9 to TRBJ1-1; 8 bases map to TRBD1. The CDR3 contains 16 residues. Germline lookup yields CDR1 SEHNR and CDR2 FQNEAQ (reference sequence). Trimming took 4 bases from V and 5 from J; bases not matched to a gene: 12. CDR3 sequence (DNA): TGTGCCAGCAGCTCCGGACAGGGCCGAAAAGAAACTGAAGCTTTCTTT. Translating it yields CASSSGQGRKETEAFF.

This CDR3 is CASSSGLAGRYEQYF. The CDR3 DNA reads TGTGCCAGCAGCTCCGGACTAGCGGGAAGATACGAGCAGTACTTC. The rearrangement joins TRBV7-9 to TRBJ2-7, with 12 bases fitting TRBD2. The CDR3 has 15 amino acids. Germline assignment: CDR1 SEHNR and CDR2 FQNEAQ (reference sequence). Trimming removed 4 bases from V and 4 bases from J; junction bases left unmatched: 5.

The J gene is TRBJ1-1, the V gene TRBV7-9; TRBD1 matches at 12 bases. Germline V gene data show CDR1 as SEHNR and CDR2 as FQNEAQ (reference sequence). This CDR3 spans 16 amino acids. The ends lost 5 bases at V and 4 bases at J; junction bases unmatched: 8. Written as DNA, the CDR3 is TGTGCCAGCAGCCCTCCGGGACAGGGGGCATTCACTGAAGCTTTCTTT. Its translation is CASSPPGQGAFTEAFF.

The rearrangement joins TRBV11-2 to TRBJ2-1; TRBD2 aligns across 12 bases. Germline-derived CDR1 and CDR2 are SGHAT and FQNNGV. The CDR3 extends over 16 amino acids. Trimming cost V 5 bases and J 3 bases; bases outside gene matches: 5. This CDR3 is CASSRTSGEYYNEQFF. The CDR3 nucleotides are TGTGCCAGCAGCCGGACTAGCGGGGAGTACTACAATGAGCAGTTCTTC.